This is a list of T cell receptor beta chains from one sample in a study of chemoradiotherapy in HPV16-positive cancers. The table came from immunoSEQ multiplex PCR; TCRdb's copy has only in-frame clones and leaves some out. The sample includes 7,500 to 8,500 clones, around 70% seen only once; the top ten take approximately 31%. This material was obtained from a patient who underwent chemoradiotherapy. All receptors come from a human donor with HPV-associated anogenital cancer. The CDR3 runs from the conserved cysteine through the conserved F or W. The order of the fields is V gene, clone size, J gene, D gene, CDR3 DNA, CDR3 protein. D genes are given only for firm matches. Expanded clones are given a class, and other clones once, few, many or no size at all.

TRBV5-1	.	TRBJ2-3	TRBD2	TGCGCCAGTCTAGCGGGGAACACAGATACGCAGTATTTT	CASLAGNTDTQYF
TRBV2	.	TRBJ2-5	TRBD2	TGTGCCGGACTCACTAGCGGCAAACAAGAGACCCAGTACTTC	CAGLTSGKQETQYF
TRBV6-6	.	TRBJ2-1	.	TGTGCCAGCAGCCCACACCGCAATGAGCAGTTCTTC	CASSPHRNEQFF
TRBV4-1	.	TRBJ1-1	.	TGCGCCAGCAGCCAAGAGGGGGGCACTGAAGCTTTCTTT	CASSQEGGTEAFF
TRBV10-3	.	TRBJ2-1	.	TGTGCCATCAGTGAAACCCTCCCGCCCGAGCAGTTCTTC	CAISETLPPEQFF
TRBV9	few	TRBJ2-2	.	TGTGCCAGCAGCGCCTCTTCGAACACCGGGGAGCTGTTTTTT	CASSASSNTGELFF
TRBV7-2	.	TRBJ1-1	.	TGTGCCAGCAGCCGAGACCGAGGGGACACTGAAGCTTTCTTT	CASSRDRGDTEAFF
TRBV19	.	TRBJ1-1	.	TGTGCCAGTACCCCGGTGGGTGGGGAGTGGGCTTTCTTT	CASTPVGGEWAFF
TRBV7-2	few	TRBJ1-2	.	TGTGCCAGCAGCCAGGGAGTGGCCCGCTATGGCTACACCTTC	CASSQGVARYGYTF
TRBV11-2	.	TRBJ2-1	TRBD2	TGTGCCAGCAGCTTAGACCTGGGACTAGCGGGAAATGAGCAGTTCTTC	CASSLDLGLAGNEQFF
TRBV15	.	TRBJ2-5	TRBD2	TGTGCCACCACTGGGGTGGCGGGAGGGTTTGGGGAGACCCAGTACTTC	CATTGVAGGFGETQYF
TRBV2	few	TRBJ2-5	.	TGTGCCAGCATGGTGGGCGGGGAGACCCAGTACTTC	CASMVGGETQYF
TRBV2	few	TRBJ2-3	.	TGTGCCAGCCGACAACACACAGATACGCAGTATTTT	CASRQHTDTQYF
TRBV7-2	.	TRBJ1-5	.	TGTGCCAGCAGCTTTGACCGTCCGGGGAATCAGCCCCAGCATTTT	CASSFDRPGNQPQHF
TRBV18	few	TRBJ2-3	.	TGTGCCAGCTCACCTTACCAATCCCCCACAGATACGCAGTATTTT	CASSPYQSPTDTQYF
TRBV28	.	TRBJ1-1	.	TGTGCCAGCAGTTTATACTCCGGACGCAACACTGAAGCTTTCTTT	CASSLYSGRNTEAFF
TRBV11-3	.	TRBJ1-1	.	TGTGCCAGCAGCCCTATCAGGGGAACTGAAGCTTTCTTT	CASSPIRGTEAFF
TRBV28	.	TRBJ2-6	.	TGTGCCAGCTCCAATCTTATCTCTGGGGCCAACGTCCTGACTTTC	CASSNLISGANVLTF
TRBV5-8	.	TRBJ2-3	TRBD1	TGTGCCAGCAGCGTCCCAGGGGGTTGGACAGATACGCAGTATTTT	CASSVPGGWTDTQYF
TRBV11-3	few	TRBJ2-1	.	TGTGCCAGCAGTAGTAGGGGGACTATGGACAATGAGCAGTTCTTC	CASSSRGTMDNEQFF
TRBV11-3	.	TRBJ2-7	TRBD1	TGTGCCAGCAGCCAGGGGGCCAGCGAATCCCCCTACGAGCAGTACTTC	CASSQGASESPYEQYF
TRBV2	.	TRBJ2-7	.	TGTGCCAGCAGTGATCCCGGACAGTCCTACGAGCAGTACTTC	CASSDPGQSYEQYF
TRBV5-1	.	TRBJ2-7	TRBD1	TGCGCCAGCAGCTTGGCTGGGACAGGGTTCGACGAGCAGTACTTC	CASSLAGTGFDEQYF
TRBV7-2	.	TRBJ2-1	.	TGTGCCAGCAGCTTATCAAGCGTCACCTACAATGAGCAGTTCTTC	CASSLSSVTYNEQFF
TRBV6-4	few	TRBJ2-1	.	TGTGCCAGCAGTGACGGGACGTCTGGCTACAATGAGCAGTTCTTC	CASSDGTSGYNEQFF
TRBV4-3	.	TRBJ1-5	.	TGCGCCAGCAGCCAAGATTCCAACCCTAGCAATCAGCCCCAGCATTTT	CASSQDSNPSNQPQHF
TRBV2	.	TRBJ2-5	TRBD2	TGTGCCAGCAGCTGGACTAGCGGGGGGGCGGAGACCCAGTACTTC	CASSWTSGGAETQYF
TRBV6-6	.	TRBJ1-1	.	TGTGCCAGCATCAAGCCAGGGGCCCCGAACACTGAAGCTTTCTTT	CASIKPGAPNTEAFF
TRBV7-7	.	TRBJ2-5	.	TGTGCCAGCAGCCCAACCGCGGAGACCCAGTACTTC	CASSPTAETQYF
TRBV27	.	TRBJ1-1	TRBD1	TGTGCCAGCAGTTCACAGGGGGATGTCACTGAAGCTTTCTTT	CASSSQGDVTEAFF
TRBV2	.	TRBJ2-1	.	TGTGCCAGCACTGTCGCCGATGGGAATGAGCAGTTCTTC	CASTVADGNEQFF
TRBV7-3	.	TRBJ2-3	.	TGTGCCAGCAGCCCCACGGGGAGCTTCACAGATACGCAGTATTTT	CASSPTGSFTDTQYF
TRBV7-9	.	TRBJ2-7	.	TGTGCCAGCAGCCCTTCTCTCTCCTACGAGCAGTACTTC	CASSPSLSYEQYF
TRBV21-1	.	TRBJ1-2	.	TGTGCCAGCAGCTACCCTGTAGGGTTGGATGGCTACACCTTC	CASSYPVGLDGYTF
TRBV27	.	TRBJ1-2	.	TGTGCCAGCAGTCGAACATGGGTTGACTATGGCTACACCTTC	CASSRTWVDYGYTF
TRBV29-1	.	TRBJ1-2	.	TGCAGCGTTCAAGGGGGTCATGGCTACACCTTC	CSVQGGHGYTF
TRBV5-4	.	TRBJ2-7	TRBD1	TGTGCCAGCAGCATGGGGACAGGGGTCTCCTACGAGCAGTACTTC	CASSMGTGVSYEQYF
TRBV11-3	.	TRBJ2-3	.	TGTGCCAGCAGCTCACCCACAGATACGCAGTATTTT	CASSSPTDTQYF
TRBV6-5	.	TRBJ1-2	.	TGTGCCAGCAGAGACGAGGAGGATGGCTACACCTTC	CASRDEEDGYTF
TRBV7-2	few	TRBJ2-5	.	TGTGCCAGCAGTGGAGACGGGAGTCGAGAGACCCAGTACTTC	CASSGDGSRETQYF
TRBV9	.	TRBJ2-4	TRBD1	TGTGCCAGCAGCGTAGCCACCGGGACAGGGGGTACTACAAACATTCAGTACTTC	CASSVATGTGGTTNIQYF
TRBV6-1	once	TRBJ2-3	.	TGTGCCAGCAGTGGATGGACAGGGAGGGCAGATACGCAGTATTTT	CASSGWTGRADTQYF
TRBV5-1	.	TRBJ1-2	.	TGCGCCAGCAGCTTGGAACAGGGACACTATGGCTACACCTTC	CASSLEQGHYGYTF
TRBV7-2	.	TRBJ1-1	.	TGTGCCAGCAGCGTGGGACCTAGTCGGACTGAAGCTTTCTTT	CASSVGPSRTEAFF
TRBV14	few	TRBJ2-3	.	TGTGCCAGCAGCCAAGATCCATTCCATAGCACAGATACGCAGTATTTT	CASSQDPFHSTDTQYF
TRBV13	.	TRBJ2-7	TRBD2	TGTGCCAGCAACGCGGCAGGGAGGGGCTACGAGCAGTACTTC	CASNAAGRGYEQYF
TRBV19	few	TRBJ2-1	.	TGTGCCAGTAGTATTGGGGGAGGCAATGAGCAGTTCTTC	CASSIGGGNEQFF
TRBV19	.	TRBJ2-5	.	TGTGCCAGTAGTAATTCGGGGCAAGAGACCCAGTACTTC	CASSNSGQETQYF
TRBV9	.	TRBJ1-2	TRBD1	TGTGCCAGCAGCGGCCCCCGTGACAGGGCTAACTATGGCTACACCTTC	CASSGPRDRANYGYTF
TRBV19	.	TRBJ2-3	TRBD1	TGTGCCAGTAACCACAGGGGTTCCCGCACGCAGTATTTT	CASNHRGSRTQYF
TRBV4-1	.	TRBJ1-2	.	TGCGCCAGCAGCCAAGAGGCTGATTACTATGGCTACACCTTC	CASSQEADYYGYTF
TRBV11-2	.	TRBJ2-1	TRBD2	TGTGCCAGCAGCCCGGGGACTAGCGGGAGTTGGGATGAGCAGTTCTTC	CASSPGTSGSWDEQFF
TRBV6-4	few	TRBJ2-3	.	TGTGCCAGCGCTAGCAGCGCGGATACGCAGTATTTT	CASASSADTQYF
TRBV5-1	few	TRBJ1-1	.	TGCGCCAGCAGCTTGGTTCTGGGTTCCATGAACACTGAAGCTTTCTTT	CASSLVLGSMNTEAFF
TRBV9	few	TRBJ1-2	.	TGTGCCAGCAGCGTAGCAGTAAGAGGAGACCATGGCTACACCTTC	CASSVAVRGDHGYTF
TRBV5-1	.	TRBJ2-1	.	TGCGCCAGCAGCTTGGGTACGGTCGATGAGCAGTTCTTC	CASSLGTVDEQFF
TRBV14	few	TRBJ2-1	.	TGTGCCAGCAGCCCACCGGACTTCCATGACCTCAACAATGAGCAGTTCTTC	CASSPPDFHDLNNEQFF